Below are 13 T cell receptor beta chains sequenced from a single sample in a study of CD8 T cells in Susac syndrome. Reverse transcription of 0.5 to 1 ug RNA was performed with random hexamers. In TCRdb, the immunoSEQ multiplex PCR reads were re-called with MiXCR into one record per CDR3 protein. The sample carries roughly 200,000 distinct CDR3 sequences, around 95% recorded once. What was sequenced was CD4+ T cells from PBMCs. The source is a human donor in good health.

In its sample, this clonotype was seen once. The V and J genes are TRBV29-1 and TRBJ2-3; D gene uncertain. The CDR3 is made up of 14 amino acids. From germline, CDR1 is SQVTM and CDR2 ANQGSEA. Deletions cut 4 bases from V and 2 bases from J, with 13 bases between. In DNA, the CDR3 is TGCAGCGTTGCAATTACCGGTAACACAGATACGCAGTATTTT. Translating gives CSVAITGNTDTQYF.

The chain is built from TRBV18 and TRBJ2-7, with 14 bases identical to TRBD2. V lost 4 bases, J lost 3 bases, and 8 bases stayed unmatched. Per the germline V gene, CDR1 is KGHSH and CDR2 is LQKENI. The CDR3 consists of 17 residues. The CDR3 sequence is CASSRGTSGSQGYEQYV. The CDR3 coding sequence is TGTGCCAGCTCACGGGGGACTAGCGGGAGTCAGGGCTACGAGCAGTACGTC.

The rearrangement links TRBV12-3 or TRBV12-4 to TRBJ1-5; D is unclear. The CDR3 runs to 16 residues. Trimming shortened V by 4 bases and J by 0 bases, and 13 bases separated the two germline ends. This CDR3 reads CASSSSLANSNQPQHF. The CDR3, as DNA: TGTGCCAGCAGTTCTTCCTTGGCTAATAGCAATCAGCCCCAGCATTTT.

The chain is built from TRBV4-1 and TRBJ2-3; the D is unclear. This CDR3 is 14 amino acids long. The V gene's germline CDR1 is MGHRA and CDR2 YSYEKL. V dropped 0 bases and J dropped 5 bases, with 9 bases sitting between them. CDR3 coding DNA: TGCGCCAGCAGCCAAGAGGGAACGGGAGATACGCAGTATTTT. Translated, it gives CASSQEGTGDTQYF.

The chain has TRBV19 and TRBJ1-5; weak D call: TRBD1 (6 bases). The CDR3 is 15 amino acids. The germline V and J ends were trimmed by 5 bases and 3 bases, with 14 bases remaining between them. In germline, CDR1 is LNHDA, CDR2 SQIVND (reference sequence). The CDR3 region is CASSAQTGPNQPQHF. The CDR3 DNA reads TGTGCCAGTAGTGCCCAGACAGGACCCAATCAGCCCCAGCATTTT.

This clonotype was seen once. This CDR3 is CSAYPGHLNTEAFF. The CDR3 DNA is TGCAGTGCCTACCCGGGACACCTGAACACTGAAGCTTTCTTT. The V call is TRBV20-1, the J call TRBJ1-1; TRBD1 is a possible D gene (6 bases). This CDR3 has 14 residues. V was shortened by 6 bases and J by 0 bases, with 14 bases between the two germline ends. In germline, CDR1 is DFQATT, CDR2 SNEGSKA (reference sequence).

The J gene is TRBJ2-7, the V gene TRBV27, with D unclear. The CDR3 is 13 residues long. The germline CDR1 and CDR2 sequences are MNHEY and SMNVEV (reference sequence). The ends were cut back, 8 bases at V and 0 bases at J, with 11 bases in the middle. CDR3 region: CASPSPSSYEQYF. Here the CDR3 DNA reads TGTGCCAGCCCAAGTCCTAGCTCCTACGAGCAGTACTTC.

J is TRBJ1-2 and V is TRBV19; TRBD1 matches 7 bases. The germline V gene encodes CDR1 LNHDA and CDR2 SQIVND (reference sequence). J was trimmed by 2 bases and V by 5 bases; bases with no gene match: 2. The length of the CDR3 is 13 residues. The CDR3: CASSAGQNYGYTF. As DNA, the CDR3 is TGTGCCAGTAGTGCGGGACAGAACTATGGCTACACCTTC.

CDR3 coding DNA: TGTGCCTGGAGTGTACTTGGGACAGGGGGTCGGCAGTACGTC. Residues: CAWSVLGTGGRQYV. This chain links TRBV30 with TRBJ2-7, with 11 bases lining up with TRBD1. This CDR3 is built from 14 residues. Germline values: CDR1 GTSNPN, CDR2 SVGIG (reference sequence). J was trimmed by 9 bases and V by 0 bases; bases with no gene match: 7.

This clonotype was counted a single time. The chain joins TRBV20-1 to TRBJ1-2, with D hard to call. The V end was cut by 6 bases, the J end by 5 bases, with 10 bases between. In germline, CDR1 is DFQATT, CDR2 SNEGSKA (reference sequence). CDR3 length: 11 amino acids. In DNA, the CDR3 is TGCAGTGCCCGGACTCTATATGGCTACACCTTC. Its protein is CSARTLYGYTF.

The chain carries TRBV29-1 and TRBJ2-3, with unresolved D. The CDR3 runs 13 residues. The V end was cut by 4 bases, the J end by 4 bases, with 12 bases between. Germline V gene sequence: CDR1 SQVTM, CDR2 ANQGSEA. CDR3 in amino acids: CSVGARWADTQYF. CDR3 DNA: TGCAGCGTTGGTGCTAGATGGGCAGATACGCAGTATTTT.

V is TRBV30 and J is TRBJ2-1, with D perhaps matching TRBD2 (6 bases). Trimming shortened V by 1 base and J by 3 bases, and 10 bases separated the two germline ends. Germline CDR1 reads GTSNPN; CDR2 reads SVGIG (reference sequence). The CDR3 spans 14 residues. The CDR3 sequence is CAWSGLDFYNEQFF. The CDR3 DNA sequence: TGTGCCTGGAGTGGACTAGATTTCTACAATGAGCAGTTCTTC.

The chain joins TRBV28 to TRBJ1-2; D gene ambiguous. This CDR3 contains 11 residues. From germline, CDR1 is MDHEN and CDR2 SYDVKM. Trimming removed 6 bases at V and 8 bases at J, with 10 bases between. Here the CDR3 reads CASSTTTGYTF. For the CDR3, the DNA is TGTGCCAGCAGCACCACGACAGGCTACACCTTC.